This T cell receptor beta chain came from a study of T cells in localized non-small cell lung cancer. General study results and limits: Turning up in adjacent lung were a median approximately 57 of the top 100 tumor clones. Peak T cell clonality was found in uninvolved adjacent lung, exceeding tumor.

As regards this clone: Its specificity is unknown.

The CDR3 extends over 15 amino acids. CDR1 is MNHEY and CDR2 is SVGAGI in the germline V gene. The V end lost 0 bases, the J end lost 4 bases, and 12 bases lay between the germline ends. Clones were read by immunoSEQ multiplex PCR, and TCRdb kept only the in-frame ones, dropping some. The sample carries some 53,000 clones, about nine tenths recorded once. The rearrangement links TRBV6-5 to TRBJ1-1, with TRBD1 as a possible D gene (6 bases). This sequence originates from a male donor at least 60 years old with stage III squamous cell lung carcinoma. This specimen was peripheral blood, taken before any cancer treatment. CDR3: CASSYSPGASTEAFF. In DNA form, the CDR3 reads TGTGCCAGCAGTTACTCGCCGGGGGCAAGCACTGAAGCTTTCTTT.